This is a list of T cell receptor beta chains from one sample in a study of blood T cell repertoires in COVID-19. Clones were read by immunoSEQ multiplex PCR, and TCRdb kept only the in-frame ones, dropping some. The sample lists 270,000 or so clones; about 76% were seen once. Sequenced material: peripheral blood. Source of these receptors: a woman aged 55-69 years with active or convalescent COVID-19. The CDR3 runs from the conserved cysteine through the conserved F or W. D genes are given only for firm matches. Where a row states a size, it is once, few, many or the class of an expanded clone; other rows omit it.

TRBV27	TRBJ1-2	.	few	TGTGCCAGCAGTCCCCCCGCGGCTCCTTATGGCTACACCTTC	CASSPPAAPYGYTF
TRBV14	TRBJ2-3	.	.	TGTGCCAGCAGCCAAGATCTACTTAGCACAGATACGCAGTATTTT	CASSQDLLSTDTQYF
TRBV30	TRBJ2-6	.	.	TGTGCCTCAGACAGCTCTGGGGCCAACGTCCTGACTTTC	CASDSSGANVLTF
TRBV5-8	TRBJ2-3	TRBD2	.	TGTGCCAGCAGCTTAGCCAGACTAGCAGGGTACACAGATACGCAGTATTTT	CASSLARLAGYTDTQYF
TRBV14	TRBJ1-2	.	.	TGTGCCAGCAGCCCCCAAGGGAGCCTCGGCTATGGCTACACCTTC	CASSPQGSLGYGYTF
TRBV4-1	TRBJ1-6	.	.	TGCGCCAGCAGCCAAGAGGAGGGTTATAATTCACCCCTCCACTTT	CASSQEEGYNSPLHF
TRBV19	TRBJ1-5	TRBD1	.	TGTGCCAGTAGTATTCCCGCTGGCAGGGGGCAACAGCCCCAGCATTTT	CASSIPAGRGQQPQHF
TRBV2	TRBJ2-7	TRBD1	.	TGTGCCAGCAGTGAAGGCGGGACAGGAGACTACGAGCAGTACTTC	CASSEGGTGDYEQYF
TRBV13	TRBJ2-5	TRBD2	.	TGTGCCAGCAGCTTAGGCCTCATTAGCGGGGGAGAGACCCAGTACTTC	CASSLGLISGGETQYF
TRBV7-3	TRBJ1-1	.	.	TGTGCCAGCAGCCCGCGTGGGGGGACGCGGAACACTGAAGCTTTCTTT	CASSPRGGTRNTEAFF
TRBV5-1	TRBJ1-1	.	.	TGCGCCAGCAGCTCCACAGGGTCCACTAGGGGCACTGAAGCTTTCTTT	CASSSTGSTRGTEAFF
TRBV7-9	TRBJ2-7	.	.	TGTGCCAGCAGCTCCGGGACACCCAGCTACGAGCAGTACTTC	CASSSGTPSYEQYF
TRBV7-9	TRBJ1-4	TRBD1	.	TGTGCCAGCAGCTTAGCGGGACAGGAGGAAAAACTGTTTTTT	CASSLAGQEEKLFF
TRBV30	TRBJ2-7	.	.	TGTGCCTGGAGTCGCGGGCTAGTAGTCCACGAGCAGTACTTC	CAWSRGLVVHEQYF
TRBV4-1	TRBJ1-5	.	few	TGCGCCAGCAGCCAAGAATCAGGGCTCAACAATCAGCCCCAGCATTTT	CASSQESGLNNQPQHF
TRBV9	TRBJ1-6	.	.	TGTGCCAGCAGCGCGGGGGGCGGGACGGTGAATTCACCCCTCCACTTT	CASSAGGGTVNSPLHF
TRBV6-5	TRBJ1-1	.	.	TGTGCCAGCATGGCCCGGGGCGCGGGAATCACTGAAGCTTTCTTT	CASMARGAGITEAFF
TRBV4-1	TRBJ2-7	TRBD1	once	TGCGCCAGCAGCGCGCAGGACAGGGGGCTCTTATCCTACGAGCAGTACTTC	CASSAQDRGLLSYEQYF
TRBV27	TRBJ1-2	TRBD1	.	TGTGCCAGCAGTTTTGACAGGGTGGGCTACACCTTC	CASSFDRVGYTF
TRBV3-1/TRBV3-2	TRBJ2-3	TRBD2	.	TGTGCCAGCAGCCAAGACGTGGGGGGGGATACGCAGTATTTT	CASSQDVGGDTQYF
TRBV27	TRBJ2-7	.	.	TGTGCCAGCAGTTTTGGGGGGGGCAACGAGCAGTACTTC	CASSFGGGNEQYF
TRBV5-5	TRBJ1-2	.	.	TGTGCCAGCAGCTCGGACAGTACTAACTATGGCTACACCTTC	CASSSDSTNYGYTF
TRBV12-3/TRBV12-4	TRBJ1-1	.	.	TGTGCCAGCAGTCCTCCGGGGGCTGAAGCTTTCTTT	CASSPPGAEAFF
TRBV6-1	TRBJ1-5	.	.	TGTGCCAGCAGTGAAGCGGGCTCTTATCAGCCCCAGCATTTT	CASSEAGSYQPQHF
TRBV5-1	TRBJ2-3	TRBD1	.	TGCGCCAGCAGCTTTTTACCACAGGGGGCTTCTGAAGATACGCAGTATTTT	CASSFLPQGASEDTQYF
TRBV10-2	TRBJ2-2	.	.	TGCGCCAGCAGTGAGTCTAGGTTTGGAGGGGCGAACACCGGGGAGCTGTTTTTT	CASSESRFGGANTGELFF
TRBV7-2	TRBJ2-7	.	.	TGTGCCAGCAGCGCGTTGAGCCCCTACGAGCAGTACTTC	CASSALSPYEQYF